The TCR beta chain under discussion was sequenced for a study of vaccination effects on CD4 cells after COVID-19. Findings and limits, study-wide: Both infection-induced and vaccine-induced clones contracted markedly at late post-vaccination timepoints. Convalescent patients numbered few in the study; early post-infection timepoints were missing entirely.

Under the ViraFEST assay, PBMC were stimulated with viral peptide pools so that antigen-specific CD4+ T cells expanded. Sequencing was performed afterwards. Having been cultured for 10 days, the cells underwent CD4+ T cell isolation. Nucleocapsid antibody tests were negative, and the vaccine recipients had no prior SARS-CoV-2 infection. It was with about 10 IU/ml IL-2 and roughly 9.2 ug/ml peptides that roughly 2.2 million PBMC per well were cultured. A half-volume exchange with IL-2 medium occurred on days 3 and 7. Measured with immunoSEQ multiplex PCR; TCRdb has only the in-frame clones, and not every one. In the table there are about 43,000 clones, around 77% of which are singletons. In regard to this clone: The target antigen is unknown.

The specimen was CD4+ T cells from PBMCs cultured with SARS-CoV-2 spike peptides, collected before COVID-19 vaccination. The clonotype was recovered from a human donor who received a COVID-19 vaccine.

CDR3 sequence reads: CASSRTGTGELFF. Written as DNA, the CDR3 is TGTGCCAGCAGCCGGACAGGGACCGGGGAGCTGTTTTTT. The chain has TRBV11-2 and TRBJ2-2; 8 nucleotides align to TRBD1. With 5 bases clipped from V and 5 bases from J, the junction kept 1 base outside the gene matches. Germline CDR1 and CDR2: SGHAT and FQNNGV. The CDR3 runs to 13 residues.